These 5 T cell receptor beta chains were all obtained from the same sample, sequenced in a study of response to subunit inactivated influenza vaccine. MiXCR, applied by TCRdb to the RT-PCR reads, yields one record per CDR3 protein. Of approximately 500,000 distinct CDR3 sequences in the sample, 13% were seen once. The sample was PBMCs from blood, taken 45 days after vaccination. The receptor source for this set is a man aged 50 or older who received an inactivated influenza vaccine.

This clonotype has a count of ten or more. Written as DNA, the CDR3 is TGTGCCAGCAGTTTGGGCCAGGGGATCTATGGCTACACCTTC. It translates to CASSLGQGIYGYTF. The chain uses TRBV12-3 or TRBV12-4 and TRBJ1-2, with a tentative D call TRBD1 (6 bases). The V and J ends lost 3 bases and 4 bases respectively, with 12 bases between them. The CDR3 runs to 14 residues.

This clonotype has only a few counts. V and J are TRBV14 and TRBJ2-1; the D gene is possibly TRBD1 (6 bases). In germline, CDR1 is SGHDN, CDR2 FVKESK. V was clipped by 5 bases and J by 3 bases, with 11 bases between them. This CDR3 has 14 residues. As DNA, the CDR3 is TGTGCCAGCAGCGAGGGGGTGATCTACAATGAGCAGTTCTTC. It is translated as CASSEGVIYNEQFF. Full variable domain (outside the CDR3, taken from reference TRBV14 and TRBJ2-1): EAGVTQFPSHSVIEKGQTVTLRCDPISGHDNLYWYRRVMGKEIKFLLHFVKESKQDESGMPNNRFLAERTGGTYSTLKVQPAELEDSGVYFCASSEGVIYNEQFFGPGTRLTVL.

This clonotype was counted a few times. V is TRBV14 and J is TRBJ2-7; 9 positions agree with TRBD1. Germline lookup yields CDR1 SGHDN and CDR2 FVKESK. Trimming cost V 4 bases and J 7 bases; bases outside gene matches: 14. There are 16 residues in the CDR3. DNA of the CDR3: TGTGCCAGCAGCCTAGAAGGGACAGGGAGGTTCTGGGAGCAGTACTTC. Translating gives CASSLEGTGRFWEQYF.

There are many counts of this clonotype. The chain recombines TRBV10-3 with TRBJ1-1, with TRBD1 matching over 7 bases. Unmatched junction bases numbered 6, after V lost 4 bases and J lost 7 bases. Germline assignment: CDR1 ENHRY and CDR2 SYGVKD. The CDR3 covers 13 residues. The CDR3, as DNA: TGTGCCATCAGTGTTGGGACAGTGAATGAAGCTTTCTTT. It yields the protein CAISVGTVNEAFF.

This clonotype was seen repeatedly, ten times or more. The CDR3 sequence: CASSSSSTDTQYF. DNA of the CDR3: TGTGCCAGCAGTTCTTCTAGCACAGATACGCAGTATTTT. V is TRBV6-2 or TRBV6-3 and J is TRBJ2-3; D uncertain. Trimming left V 4 bases short and J 0 bases short, with 5 bases between. This CDR3 has 13 residues. CDR1 and CDR2 from the germline V gene are MNHEY and SVGEGT.